This entry lists 5 T cell receptor beta chains sequenced from one sample in a study of CD8 T cells in ankylosing spondylitis. TCRdb reprocessed the 5' RACE reads with MiXCR, giving one entry per CDR3 protein. Of hundreds of thousands of distinct CDR3 sequences in the sample, approximately 26% are singletons; the top ten hold roughly 0.8%. Study-level results: Made up of several highly homologous variants, a TCR beta motif appeared characteristic of ankylosing spondylitis blood.

These receptors lack a known antigen. The sequenced material came from blood, either unsorted or a sorted T cell fraction (not recorded which). The receptors come from a male donor with ankylosing spondylitis.

The CDR3 DNA follows: TGTGCCAGCAGCTTAGCTCCCACCGGGACTAGCTCCCCAGATACGCAGTATTTT. Protein product: CASSLAPTGTSSPDTQYF. The rearrangement joins TRBV7-2 to TRBJ2-3; 9 bases line up with TRBD2. CDR1 and CDR2 from the germline V gene are SGHTA and FQGNSA. This CDR3 has 18 amino acids. The trim removed 0 bases at V and 4 bases at J, leaving 11 bases unmatched.

The chain links TRBV6-1 to TRBJ2-3; TRBD2 agrees at 8 bases. J gave up 0 bases and V 6 bases, and 5 bases lay outside the gene matches. This CDR3 spans 15 amino acids. Germline CDR1 reads MNHNS; CDR2 reads SASEGT. CDR3 protein: CASSAGGTSTDTQYF. As DNA, the CDR3 is TGTGCCAGCAGCGCGGGAGGAACTAGCACAGATACGCAGTATTTT.

The chain carries TRBV11-2 and TRBJ2-3, with D possibly called TRBD1 or TRBD2 (5 bases each). V lost 4 bases, J lost 7 bases, and 9 bases lay in between. The CDR3 has 12 residues. The V gene's germline CDR1 is SGHAT and CDR2 FQNNGV. In DNA, the CDR3 is TGTGCCAGCAGCTCCGGGGCCTATACGCAGTATTTT. Amino acid sequence: CASSSGAYTQYF.

V gene TRBV6-5 combines with J gene TRBJ1-4, with 7 bases lining up with TRBD1. The CDR3 covers 14 residues. V trimming: 4 bases; J trimming: 3 bases; junction bases outside the gene matches: 2. Germline-derived CDR1 and CDR2 are MNHEY and SVGAGI. The CDR3 loop reads CASSWGQSNEKLFF. As DNA, the CDR3 is TGTGCCAGCAGTTGGGGACAGTCTAATGAAAAACTGTTTTTT.

In its sample, this clonotype was seen a few times. The chain recombines TRBV5-1 with TRBJ2-3; 8 nucleotides match TRBD2. Germline CDR1 reads SGHRS; CDR2 reads YFSETQ. V shed 0 bases and J 4 bases; nucleotides not matched to a gene: 4. The CDR3 is 15 residues long. The CDR3 loop reads CASSLGAGASDTQYF. CDR3 DNA sequence: TGCGCCAGCAGCTTGGGAGCGGGAGCTTCAGATACGCAGTATTTT.